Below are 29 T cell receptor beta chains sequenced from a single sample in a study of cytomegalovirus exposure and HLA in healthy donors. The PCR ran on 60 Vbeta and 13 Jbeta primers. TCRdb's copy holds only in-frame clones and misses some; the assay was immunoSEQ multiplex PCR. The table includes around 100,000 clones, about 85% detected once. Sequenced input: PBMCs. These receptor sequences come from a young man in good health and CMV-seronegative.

CDR3 loop: CASSLGLAGPYYEQYF. In DNA form, the CDR3 reads TGTGCCAGCAGCTTGGGACTAGCGGGACCTTACTACGAGCAGTACTTC. This chain links TRBV7-9 with TRBJ2-7, with 13 positions matching TRBD2. In germline, CDR1 is SEHNR, CDR2 FQNEAQ (reference sequence). The CDR3 runs to 16 residues. V was clipped by 3 bases and J by 3 bases; unmatched bases: 5.

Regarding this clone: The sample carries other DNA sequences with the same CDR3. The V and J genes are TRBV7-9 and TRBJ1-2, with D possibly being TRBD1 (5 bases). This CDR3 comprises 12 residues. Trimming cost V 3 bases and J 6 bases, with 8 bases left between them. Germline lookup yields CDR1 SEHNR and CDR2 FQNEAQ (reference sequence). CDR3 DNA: TGTGCCAGCAGCTTGGGGGGGAATGGCTACACCTTC. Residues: CASSLGGNGYTF.

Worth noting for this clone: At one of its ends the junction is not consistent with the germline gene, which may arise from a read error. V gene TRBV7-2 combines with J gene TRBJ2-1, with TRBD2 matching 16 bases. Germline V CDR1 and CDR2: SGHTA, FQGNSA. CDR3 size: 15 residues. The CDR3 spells CASSPGTSGRVVVLF. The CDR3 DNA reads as TGTGCCAGCAGCCCCGGGACTAGCGGGAGGGTAGTCGTCCTCTTC. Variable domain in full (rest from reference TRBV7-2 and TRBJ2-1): GAGVSQSPSNKVTEKGKDVELRCDPISGHTALYWYRQSLGQGLEFLIYFQGNSAPDKSGLPSDRFSAERTGGSVSTLTIQRTQQEDSAVYLCASSPGTSGRVVVLFGPGTRLTVL.

Here the CDR3 reads CASSPGQGAQGYGYTF. The DNA of the CDR3 is TGTGCCAGTAGCCCGGGACAGGGGGCTCAGGGCTATGGCTACACCTTC. The rearrangement uses TRBV19 and TRBJ1-2, with 12 nucleotides matching TRBD1. The germline V gene has CDR1 LNHDA and CDR2 SQIVND (reference sequence). V shed 6 bases and J 4 bases; nucleotides not matched to a gene: 9. The CDR3 has 16 amino acids.

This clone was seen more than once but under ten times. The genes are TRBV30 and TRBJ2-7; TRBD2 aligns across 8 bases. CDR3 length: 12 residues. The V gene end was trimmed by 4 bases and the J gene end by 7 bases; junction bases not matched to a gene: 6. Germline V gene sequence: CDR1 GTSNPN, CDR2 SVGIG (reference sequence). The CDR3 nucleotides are TGTGCCTGGACCGACGGGGGGGTTGAGCAGTACTTC. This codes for CAWTDGGVEQYF.

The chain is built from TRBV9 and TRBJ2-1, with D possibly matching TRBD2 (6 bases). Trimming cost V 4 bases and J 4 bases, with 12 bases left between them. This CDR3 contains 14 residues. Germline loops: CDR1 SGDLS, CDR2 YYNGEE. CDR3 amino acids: CASSPRLVYNEQFF. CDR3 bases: TGTGCCAGCAGCCCCCGACTAGTTTACAATGAGCAGTTCTTC.

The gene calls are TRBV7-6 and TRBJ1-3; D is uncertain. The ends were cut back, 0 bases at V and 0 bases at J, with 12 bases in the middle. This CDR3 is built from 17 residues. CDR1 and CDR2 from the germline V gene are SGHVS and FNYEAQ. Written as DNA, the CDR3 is TGTGCCAGCAGCTTAGCTCCTGGCACCTCCTCTGGAAACACCATATATTTT. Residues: CASSLAPGTSSGNTIYF.

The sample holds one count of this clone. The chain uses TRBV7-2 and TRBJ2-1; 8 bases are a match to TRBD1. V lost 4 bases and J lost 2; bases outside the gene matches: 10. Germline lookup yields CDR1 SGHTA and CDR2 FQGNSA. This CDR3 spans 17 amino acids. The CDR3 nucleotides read TGTGCCAGCAGCTACCGGCACTACAGGGGGACCTACAATGAGCAGTTCTTC. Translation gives CASSYRHYRGTYNEQFF.

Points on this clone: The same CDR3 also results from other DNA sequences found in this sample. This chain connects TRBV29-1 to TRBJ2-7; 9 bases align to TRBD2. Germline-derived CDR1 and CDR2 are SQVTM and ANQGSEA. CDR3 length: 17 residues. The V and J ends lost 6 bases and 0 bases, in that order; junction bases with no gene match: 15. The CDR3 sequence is CSVIPGLALGFSYEQYF. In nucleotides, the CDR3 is TGCAGCGTAATACCGGGACTAGCCCTAGGTTTCTCCTACGAGCAGTACTTC.

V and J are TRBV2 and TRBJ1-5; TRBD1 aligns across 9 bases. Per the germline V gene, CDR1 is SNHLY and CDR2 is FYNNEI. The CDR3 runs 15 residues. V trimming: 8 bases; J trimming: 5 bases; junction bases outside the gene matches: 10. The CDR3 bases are TGTGCCAGCTCGATGCGGACAGGGGATGATCAGCCCCAGCATTTT. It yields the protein CASSMRTGDDQPQHF. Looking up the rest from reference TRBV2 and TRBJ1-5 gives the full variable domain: EPEVTQTPSHQVTQMGQEVILRCVPISNHLYFYWYRQILGQKVEFLVSFYNNEISEKSEIFDDQFSVERPDGSNFTLKIRSTKLEDSAMYFCASSMRTGDDQPQHFGDGTRLSIL.

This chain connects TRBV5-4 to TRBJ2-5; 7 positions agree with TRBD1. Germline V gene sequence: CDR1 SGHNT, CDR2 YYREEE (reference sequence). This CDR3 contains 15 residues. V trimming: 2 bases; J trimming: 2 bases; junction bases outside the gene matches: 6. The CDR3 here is CASSLGTGQQETQYF. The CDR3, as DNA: TGTGCCAGCAGCTTAGGAACGGGACAGCAAGAGACCCAGTACTTC.

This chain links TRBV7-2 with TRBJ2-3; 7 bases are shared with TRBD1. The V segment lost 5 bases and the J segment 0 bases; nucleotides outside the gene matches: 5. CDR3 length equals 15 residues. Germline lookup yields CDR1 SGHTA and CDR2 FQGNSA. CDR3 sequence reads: CASSRSGQSTDTQYF. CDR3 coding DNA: TGTGCCAGCAGCCGCTCGGGACAGAGCACAGATACGCAGTATTTT.

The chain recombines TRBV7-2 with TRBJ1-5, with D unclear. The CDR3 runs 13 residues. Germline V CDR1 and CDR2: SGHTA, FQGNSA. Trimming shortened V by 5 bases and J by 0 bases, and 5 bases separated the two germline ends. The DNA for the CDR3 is TGTGCCAGCAGCCCTTATAGCAATCAGCCCCAGCATTTT. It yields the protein CASSPYSNQPQHF.

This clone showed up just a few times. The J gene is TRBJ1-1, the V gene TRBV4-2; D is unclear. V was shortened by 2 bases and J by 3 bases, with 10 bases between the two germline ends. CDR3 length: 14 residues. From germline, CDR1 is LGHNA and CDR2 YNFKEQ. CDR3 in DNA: TGTGCCAGCAGCCAATTACAAATGGACACTGAAGCTTTCTTT. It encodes CASSQLQMDTEAFF.

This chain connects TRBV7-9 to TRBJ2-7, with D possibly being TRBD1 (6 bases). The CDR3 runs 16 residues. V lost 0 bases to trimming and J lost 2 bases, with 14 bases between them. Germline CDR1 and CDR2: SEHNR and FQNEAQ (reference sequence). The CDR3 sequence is CASSLAGQPSTYEQYF. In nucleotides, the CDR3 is TGTGCCAGCAGCTTAGCTGGACAGCCGAGTACCTACGAGCAGTACTTC.

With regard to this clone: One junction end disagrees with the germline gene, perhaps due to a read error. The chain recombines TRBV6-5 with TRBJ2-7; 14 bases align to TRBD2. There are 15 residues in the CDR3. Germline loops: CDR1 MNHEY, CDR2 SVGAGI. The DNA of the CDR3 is TGTGCCAGCAGTTACTCCTCCGGGACTAGCGGGAGTCTGTTCTTC. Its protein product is CASSYSSGTSGSLFF.

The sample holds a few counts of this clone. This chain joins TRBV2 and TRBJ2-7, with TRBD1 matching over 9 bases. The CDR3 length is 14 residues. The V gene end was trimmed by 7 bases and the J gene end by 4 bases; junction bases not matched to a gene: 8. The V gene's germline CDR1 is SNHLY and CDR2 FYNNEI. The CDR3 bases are TGTGCCAGCAAGGACAGGGGCCTTAGATACGAGCAGTACTTC. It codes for CASKDRGLRYEQYF.

The CDR3 sequence is CASSYPSNRAGIQYF. CDR3 DNA: TGTGCCAGCTCCTACCCCTCTAACAGGGCGGGCATTCAGTACTTC. The chain has TRBV5-6 and TRBJ2-4; D perhaps matches TRBD1 (6 bases). The CDR3 extends over 15 amino acids. The germline V gene has CDR1 SGHDT and CDR2 YYEEEE. Trimming took 7 bases from V and 9 from J, leaving 23 bases between them.

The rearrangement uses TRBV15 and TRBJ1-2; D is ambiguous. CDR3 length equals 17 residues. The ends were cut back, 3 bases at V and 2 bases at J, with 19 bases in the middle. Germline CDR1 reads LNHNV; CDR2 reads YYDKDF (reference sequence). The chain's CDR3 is CATSRRIGAESNYGYTF. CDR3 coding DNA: TGTGCCACCAGCAGGCGTATTGGAGCCGAATCGAACTATGGCTACACCTTC.

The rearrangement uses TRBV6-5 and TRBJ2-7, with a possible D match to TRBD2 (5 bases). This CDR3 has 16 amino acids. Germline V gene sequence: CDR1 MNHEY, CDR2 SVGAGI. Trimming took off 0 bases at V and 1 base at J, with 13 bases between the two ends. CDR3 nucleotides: TGTGCCAGCAGTTACTCGTTCCGGGGAAGTTCCTACGAGCAGTACTTC. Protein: CASSYSFRGSSYEQYF.

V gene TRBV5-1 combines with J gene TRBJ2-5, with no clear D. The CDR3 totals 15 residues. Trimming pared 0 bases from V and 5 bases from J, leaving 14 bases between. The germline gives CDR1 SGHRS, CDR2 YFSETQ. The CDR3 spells CASSLDRPGRETQYF. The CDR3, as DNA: TGCGCCAGCAGCTTGGATCGGCCAGGTCGGGAGACCCAGTACTTC.

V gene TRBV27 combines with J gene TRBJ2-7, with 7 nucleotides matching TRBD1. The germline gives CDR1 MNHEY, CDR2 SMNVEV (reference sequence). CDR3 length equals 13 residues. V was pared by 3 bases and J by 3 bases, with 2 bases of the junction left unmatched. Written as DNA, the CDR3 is TGTGCCAGCAGTTTCGACAGGGACTACGAGCAGTACTTC. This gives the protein CASSFDRDYEQYF.

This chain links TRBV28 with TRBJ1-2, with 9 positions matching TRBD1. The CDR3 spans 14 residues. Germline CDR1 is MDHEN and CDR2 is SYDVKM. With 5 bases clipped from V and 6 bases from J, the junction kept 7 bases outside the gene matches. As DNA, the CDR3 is TGTGCCAGCAGTCTGAACACAGGGGGCGATGGCTACACCTTC. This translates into CASSLNTGGDGYTF.

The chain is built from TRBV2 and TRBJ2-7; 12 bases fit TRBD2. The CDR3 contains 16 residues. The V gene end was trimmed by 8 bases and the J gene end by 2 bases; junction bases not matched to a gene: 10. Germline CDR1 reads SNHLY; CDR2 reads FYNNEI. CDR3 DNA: TGTGCCAGCTCACTAGCGGGGGGCAGGTCCCCCTACGAGCAGTACTTC. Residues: CASSLAGGRSPYEQYF.

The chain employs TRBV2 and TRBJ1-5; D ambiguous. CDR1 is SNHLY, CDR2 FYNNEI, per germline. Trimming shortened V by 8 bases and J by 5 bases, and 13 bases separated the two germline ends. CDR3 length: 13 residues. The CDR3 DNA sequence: TGTGCCAGCTTAAGGGAGGTGGATCAGCCCCAGCATTTT. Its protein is CASLREVDQPQHF.

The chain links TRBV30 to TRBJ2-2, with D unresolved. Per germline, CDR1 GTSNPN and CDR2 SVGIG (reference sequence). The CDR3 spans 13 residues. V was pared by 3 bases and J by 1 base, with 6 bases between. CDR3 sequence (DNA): TGTGCCTGGAGCTTACTGAACACCGGGGAGCTGTTTTTT. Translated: CAWSLLNTGELFF.

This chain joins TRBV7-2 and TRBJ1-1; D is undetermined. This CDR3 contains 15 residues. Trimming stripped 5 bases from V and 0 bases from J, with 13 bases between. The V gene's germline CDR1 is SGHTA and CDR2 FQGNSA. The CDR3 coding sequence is TGTGCCAGCAGCCCACGGGGAGGGATGAACACTGAAGCTTTCTTT. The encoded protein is CASSPRGGMNTEAFF.

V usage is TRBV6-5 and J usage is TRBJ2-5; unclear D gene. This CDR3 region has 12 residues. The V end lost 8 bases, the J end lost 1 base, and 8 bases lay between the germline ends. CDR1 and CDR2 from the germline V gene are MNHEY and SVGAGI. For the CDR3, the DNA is TGTGCCAGCTCCCGAGGCCAAGAGACCCAGTACTTC. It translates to CASSRGQETQYF.

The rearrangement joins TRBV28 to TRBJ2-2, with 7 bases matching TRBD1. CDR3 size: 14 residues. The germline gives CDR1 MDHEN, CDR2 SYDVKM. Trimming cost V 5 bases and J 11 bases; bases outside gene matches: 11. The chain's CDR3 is CASSPPTGTVELFF. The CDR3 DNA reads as TGTGCCAGCAGTCCCCCCACCGGGACAGTAGAGCTGTTTTTT.